This entry describes one TCR beta chain. This CDR3 has 16 amino acids. Germline lookup yields CDR1 SGHVS and CDR2 FQNEAQ. V was clipped by 8 bases and J by 4 bases; unmatched bases: 12. The sample belongs to a study of OX40 agonist ivuxolimab in advanced cancers. Across the study: Patients received the agonistic anti-OX40 (CD134) antibody ivuxolimab. Partial response was recorded in three patients: one hepatocellular carcinoma and two cutaneous melanoma cases.

Sequencing was performed with immunoSEQ multiplex PCR; in TCRdb, only in-frame clones are kept and a portion is missing. The profile shows under 85,000 clones, 80% to 85% of them singletons. This TCR derives from an adult with an advanced solid tumor such as melanoma, head and neck, liver or kidney cancer. The source was CD4+ or CD8+ T cells sorted from blood, collected in a trial of the OX40 agonist ivuxolimab. The rearrangement joins TRBV7-8 to TRBJ2-7; 12 bases align to TRBD2. The CDR3 region is CASYLTSGGSSYEQYF. The CDR3 nucleotides are TGTGCCAGCTACTTGACTAGCGGGGGCTCTTCGTACGAGCAGTACTTC. Full variable domain (outside the CDR3, taken from reference TRBV7-8 and TRBJ2-7): GAGVSQSPRYKVAKRGQDVALRCDPISGHVSLFWYQQALGQGPEFLTYFQNEAQLDKSGLPSDRFFAERPEGSVSTLKIQRTQQEDSAVYLCASYLTSGGSSYEQYFGPGTRLTVT.